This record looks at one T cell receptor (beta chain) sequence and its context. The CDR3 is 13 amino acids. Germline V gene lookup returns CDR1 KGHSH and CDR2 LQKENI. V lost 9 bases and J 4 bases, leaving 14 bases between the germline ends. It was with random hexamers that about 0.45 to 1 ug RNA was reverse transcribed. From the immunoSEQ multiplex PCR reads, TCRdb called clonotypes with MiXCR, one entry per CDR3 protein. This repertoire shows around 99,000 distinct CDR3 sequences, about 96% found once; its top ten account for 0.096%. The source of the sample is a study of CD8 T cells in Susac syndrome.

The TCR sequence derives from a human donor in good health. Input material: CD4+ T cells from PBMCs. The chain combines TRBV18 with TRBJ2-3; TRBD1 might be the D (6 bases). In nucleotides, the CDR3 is TGTGCCAGTGGTCAGGGGACGGCAGATACGCAGTATTTT. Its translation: CASGQGTADTQYF. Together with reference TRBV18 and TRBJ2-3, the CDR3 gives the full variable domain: NAGVMQNPRHLVRRRGQEARLRCSPMKGHSHVYWYRQLPEEGLKFMVYLQKENIIDESGMPKERFSAEFPKEGPSILRIQQVVRGDSAAYFCASGQGTADTQYFGPGTRLTVL.